The source of this TCR beta chain is a study of human T cells and chemical hapten exposure. Study summary: Subjects had 2% DPC placed on around 2 cm by around 2 cm of upper inner arm skin for sensitization. How much TCR each sample yielded varied, mostly because pooled library volumes differed slightly.

With respect to this clonotype: Its antigen is not identified.

Time point meaning: patch test 3, about 24 weeks after DPC sensitization. Treatment reported: therapeutic diphenylcyclopropenone sensitization with weekly scalp DPC. Study-wide results and limits: In comparison with controls, expanded TCRs gave rise to a significantly larger number of large CDR3 similarity clusters.

Each CDR3 protein gets one entry after TCRdb re-called the RACE reads with MiXCR. The sample includes 100,000 or so distinct CDR3 sequences, less than 40% of them seen just once. This specimen was whole blood, taken in connection with sensitization to the hapten diphenylcyclopropenone (DPC). This clonotype was sampled from a man in his forties or fifties with alopecia areata. Some clones in this sample may be carry-over from other donors' samples.

DNA for the CDR3: TGTGCCAGCAGTGCCAAGGGACTAGCGGGAGAGCATGAGCAGTTCTTC. It specifies CASSAKGLAGEHEQFF. The V gene is TRBV6-2 or TRBV6-3, the J gene TRBJ2-1; 14 bases agree with TRBD2. CDR3 size: 16 residues. V shed 5 bases, J shed 8 bases, and the junction held 8 bases outside the gene matches. Germline assignment: CDR1 MNHEY and CDR2 SVGEGT.